This T cell receptor beta chain was captured in a study of T cell responses to AZD1222 COVID-19 vaccine (dated by TCRdb to the early 2020s). For the study in its entirety: A total of approximately 240 trial participants underwent TCR sequencing, of whom 207 received two doses of AZD1222 and about 25 received two doses of the MenACWY control vaccine. Enrollment into the trials was organized by age into subgroups of 18-55, 56-69 and 70-plus years, and those subgroups contained approximately 150, 30 and 60 TCR-sequenced participants, respectively. Here is what the overall study found, with its caveats: Nearly half of unique spike-specific TCRs reportedly recognized epitopes outside regions mutated in the B.1.351 and B.1.1.7 variants. In the small 56-69-year group, the increase in depth fell short of significance, most likely because of low power. Because no day 14 peak-response samples were available, the repertoires could be characterized only after the peak T cell response. After two AZD1222 doses, both the breadth and the depth of spike-specific TCRs were significantly higher than at day 0 and than in MenACWY recipients. Conclusions about previously exposed vaccinees are limited, since just six AZD1222 recipients were seropositive for SARS-CoV-2 at baseline. Vaccine-associated CD4 TCRs spanned the whole spike protein, with dominant responses in regions 160-218 and 743-854. Participants were mostly white British, with more females than males. The authors suggested clonal diversity may have been underestimated.

The CDR3 regions of human TCRbeta chains were analyzed by immunosequencing. Per the original workflow: TCRs in the repertoires were compared against a reference library of SARS-CoV-2-specific TCRs that had been generated with the MIRA antigen-specificity platform. Breadth meant the fraction of unique TCRs that were SARS-CoV-2-associated, whereas depth meant the fraction of total T cells that were SARS-CoV-2-associated. Using the MIRA data, each spike-specific TCR was mapped to the spike region that the TCR reacts to and placed in a CD4 or CD8 class. Log10-transformed breadth and depth values were compared by one-way ANOVA with Sidak's multiple comparisons tests. Sourced from immuneACCESS, this table was stored by TCRdb with only in-frame sequences that have V and J called. A share of the clones is absent; for the studies checked, an unresolved V gene accounts for under half, and the remainder has no known explanation. The DNA was the basis for D and trimming; V, J and clone size are from that table. This sample lists more than 120,000 clones; about 90% were detected once. Clones ranked in the top ten supply 9.3% of the sample.

With respect to this clone: The target of this receptor is not known. Per-nucleotide qualities are absent, and no much larger clonotype sits a single base away.

In the germline V gene, CDR1 corresponds to SGHTA and CDR2 to FQGNSA. CDR3 length: 15 amino acids, cysteine to phenylalanine. The entry retains the CDR3 DNA only, 45 bases that are in frame from base 1. Between the V and J ends, shortened by 7 bases and 8 bases respectively, the junction contains 23 bases. The time point label corresponds to: about 28 days (+/-7) after the second vaccine dose. AZD1222 recipients with second doses at about 4 weeks or about 12 weeks were pooled, because spike-specific TCR depth and breadth did not differ between schedules. Samples from vaccinated people were obtained from the UK trials COV001 and COV002, which included a single-blind randomized controlled phase 2/3 trial of AZD1222 (ChAdOx1 nCoV-19) in healthy adults. For TCRbeta chain sequencing, PBMC samples from trial participants were taken at day 0 and at day 28 after the second dose.

The sequencing used peripheral blood, collected 28 days after the second AZD1222 dose. Recombination joined TRBV7-2 with TRBJ1-2; TRBD1 might be the D gene, on 6 matching bases. The TCR sequence derives from an adult who received the AZD1222 COVID-19 vaccine. CDR3 loop: CASNPSGTRGGGYTF. The DNA sequence follows: TGTGCCAGCAACCCATCCGGGACAAGGGGGGGCGGCTACACCTTC.